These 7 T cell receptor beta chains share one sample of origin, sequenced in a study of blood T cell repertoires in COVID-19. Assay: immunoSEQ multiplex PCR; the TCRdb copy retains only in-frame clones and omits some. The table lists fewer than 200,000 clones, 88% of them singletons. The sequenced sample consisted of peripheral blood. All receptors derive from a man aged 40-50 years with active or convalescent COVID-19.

The CDR3 bases are TGTGCCAGCAGTTTAGCAACTAACTATGAGCAGTTCTTC. Translating gives CASSLATNYEQFF. The rearrangement links TRBV12-3 or TRBV12-4 to TRBJ2-1; D ambiguous. The V gene lost 0 bases and the J gene lost 8 bases, with 8 bases spanning the gap. The CDR3 runs 13 residues.

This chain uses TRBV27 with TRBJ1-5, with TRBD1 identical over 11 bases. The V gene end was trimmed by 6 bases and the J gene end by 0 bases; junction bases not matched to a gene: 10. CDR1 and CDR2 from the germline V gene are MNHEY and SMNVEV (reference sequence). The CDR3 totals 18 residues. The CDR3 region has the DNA TGTGCCAGCAGAGAGGGGACAGGGGGAATTTATAGCAATCAGCCCCAGCATTTT. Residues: CASREGTGGIYSNQPQHF.

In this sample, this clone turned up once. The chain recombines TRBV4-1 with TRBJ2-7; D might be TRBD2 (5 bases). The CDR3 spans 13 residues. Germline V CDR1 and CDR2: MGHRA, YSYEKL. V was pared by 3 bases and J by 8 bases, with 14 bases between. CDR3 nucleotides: TGCGCCAGCAGCCAGAGGGAGTTGTTCCAGCAGTACTTC. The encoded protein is CASSQRELFQQYF.

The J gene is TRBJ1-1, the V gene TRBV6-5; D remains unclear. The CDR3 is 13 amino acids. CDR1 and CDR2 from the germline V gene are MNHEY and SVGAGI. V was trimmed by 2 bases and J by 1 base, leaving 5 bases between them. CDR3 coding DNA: TGTGCCAGCAGTTACCACGGGAACACTGAAGCTTTCTTT. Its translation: CASSYHGNTEAFF.

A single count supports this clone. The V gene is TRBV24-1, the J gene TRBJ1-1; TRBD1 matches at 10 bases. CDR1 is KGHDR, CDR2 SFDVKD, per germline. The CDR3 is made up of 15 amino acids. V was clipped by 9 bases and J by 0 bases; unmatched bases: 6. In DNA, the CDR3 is TGTGCCACCGCCGACGGGACAGGGGTGAACACTGAAGCTTTCTTT. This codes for CATADGTGVNTEAFF.

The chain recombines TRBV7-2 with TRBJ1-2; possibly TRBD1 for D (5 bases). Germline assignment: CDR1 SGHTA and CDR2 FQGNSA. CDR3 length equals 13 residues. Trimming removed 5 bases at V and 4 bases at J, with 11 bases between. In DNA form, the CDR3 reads TGTGCCAGCAGCCCCGGGACTCTCTATGGCTACACCTTC. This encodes CASSPGTLYGYTF. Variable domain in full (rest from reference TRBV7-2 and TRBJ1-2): GAGVSQSPSNKVTEKGKDVELRCDPISGHTALYWYRQSLGQGLEFLIYFQGNSAPDKSGLPSDRFSAERTGGSVSTLTIQRTQQEDSAVYLCASSPGTLYGYTFGSGTRLTVV.

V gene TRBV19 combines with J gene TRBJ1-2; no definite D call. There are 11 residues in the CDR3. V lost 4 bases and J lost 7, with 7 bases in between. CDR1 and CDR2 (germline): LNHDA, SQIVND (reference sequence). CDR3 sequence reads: CASSSRGGYTF. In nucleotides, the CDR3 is TGTGCCAGTAGTAGCCGGGGTGGCTACACCTTC.